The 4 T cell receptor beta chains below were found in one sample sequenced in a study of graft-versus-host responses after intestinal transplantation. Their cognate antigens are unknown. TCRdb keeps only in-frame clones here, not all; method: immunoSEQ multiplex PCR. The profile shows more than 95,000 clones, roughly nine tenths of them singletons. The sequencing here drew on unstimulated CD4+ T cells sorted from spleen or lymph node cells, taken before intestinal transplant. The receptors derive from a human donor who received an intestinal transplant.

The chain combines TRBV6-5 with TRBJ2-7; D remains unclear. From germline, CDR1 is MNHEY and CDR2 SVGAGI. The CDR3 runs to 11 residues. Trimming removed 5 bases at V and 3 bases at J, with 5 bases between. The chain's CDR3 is CASSNNYEQYF. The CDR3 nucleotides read TGTGCCAGCAGTAACAACTACGAGCAGTACTTC.

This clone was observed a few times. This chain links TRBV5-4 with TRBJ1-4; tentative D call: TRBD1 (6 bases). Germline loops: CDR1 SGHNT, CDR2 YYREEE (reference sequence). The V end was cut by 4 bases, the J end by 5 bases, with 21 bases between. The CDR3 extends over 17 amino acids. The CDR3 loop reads CASSPGGPVGGNEKLFF. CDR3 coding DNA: TGTGCCAGCAGCCCCGGGGGGCCCGTGGGGGGAAATGAAAAACTGTTTTTT.

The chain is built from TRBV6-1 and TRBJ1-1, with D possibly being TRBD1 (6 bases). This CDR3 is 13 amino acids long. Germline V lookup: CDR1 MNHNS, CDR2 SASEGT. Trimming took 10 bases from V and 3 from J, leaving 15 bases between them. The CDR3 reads CATRRGKDTEAFF. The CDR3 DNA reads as TGTGCCACCAGAAGGGGGAAGGACACTGAAGCTTTCTTT.

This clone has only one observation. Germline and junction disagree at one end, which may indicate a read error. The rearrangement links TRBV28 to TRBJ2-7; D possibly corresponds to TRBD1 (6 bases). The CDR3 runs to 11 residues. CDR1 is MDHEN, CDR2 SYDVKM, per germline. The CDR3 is CASSIHGQFNF. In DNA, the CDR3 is TGTGCCAGCAGTATCCATGGACAGTTTAACTTC.